This TCR beta chain was retrieved from a study of cytomegalovirus exposure and HLA in healthy donors. At the level of the study: Drawn from HLA-typed donors, tens of millions of unique TCRs were held in an early data release.

Both 60 Vbeta primers and 13 Jbeta primers went into the PCR. Some clones are missing from TCRdb's copy, which holds only in-frame ones; the method was immunoSEQ multiplex PCR. The sample shows over 95,000 clones, around 77% of them seen only once. Worth noting for this clone: Its target is not known.

General study findings and limits: Presence/absence analysis assumed near-uniform sequencing depth across donors.

The CDR3 has 13 residues. Germline loops: CDR1 LGHNA, CDR2 YNFKEQ. Deletions cut 6 bases from V and 7 bases from J, with 16 bases between. This chain uses TRBV4-2 with TRBJ2-7; D possibly corresponds to TRBD2 (5 bases). Sequencing was done on a sample of PBMCs. The source is a man aged 40-50 years in good health and CMV-seropositive. The CDR3: CASRATNGGEQYF. In DNA, the CDR3 is TGTGCCAGCAGGGCAACGAACGGAGGTGAGCAGTACTTC.